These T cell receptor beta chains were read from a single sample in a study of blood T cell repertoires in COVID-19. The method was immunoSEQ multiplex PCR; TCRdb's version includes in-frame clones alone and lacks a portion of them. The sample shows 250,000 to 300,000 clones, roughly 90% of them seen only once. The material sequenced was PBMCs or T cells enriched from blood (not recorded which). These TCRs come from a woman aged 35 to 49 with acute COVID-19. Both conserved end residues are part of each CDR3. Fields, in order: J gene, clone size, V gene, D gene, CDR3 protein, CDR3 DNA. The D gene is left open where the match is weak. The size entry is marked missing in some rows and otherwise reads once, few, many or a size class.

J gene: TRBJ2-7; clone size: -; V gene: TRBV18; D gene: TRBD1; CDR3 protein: CASSPGQGGSYEQYF; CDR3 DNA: TGTGCCAGCTCACCAGGACAGGGGGGCTCCTACGAGCAGTACTTC
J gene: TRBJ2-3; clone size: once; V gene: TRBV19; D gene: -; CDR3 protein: CASSYADTQYF; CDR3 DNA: TGTGCCAGTAGTTATGCAGATACGCAGTATTTT
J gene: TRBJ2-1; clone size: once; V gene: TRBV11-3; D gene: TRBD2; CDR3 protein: CASSPGSGINEQFF; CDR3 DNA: TGTGCCAGCAGCCCGGGGAGCGGGATCAATGAGCAGTTCTTC
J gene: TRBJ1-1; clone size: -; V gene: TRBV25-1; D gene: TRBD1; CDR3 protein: CASSAPGQGARTEAFF; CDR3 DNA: TGTGCCAGCAGTGCCCCCGGACAGGGGGCGAGAACTGAAGCTTTCTTT
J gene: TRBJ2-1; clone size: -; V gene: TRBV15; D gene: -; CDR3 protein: CATSRDPGTGNEQFF; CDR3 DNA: TGTGCCACCAGCAGAGATCCCGGGACTGGCAATGAGCAGTTCTTC
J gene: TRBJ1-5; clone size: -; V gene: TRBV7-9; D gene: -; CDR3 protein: CASSSNSGQPQHF; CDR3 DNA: TGTGCCAGCAGCTCGAACAGTGGCCAGCCCCAGCATTTT
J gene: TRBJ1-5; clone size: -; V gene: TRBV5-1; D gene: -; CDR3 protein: CASSLGADQPQHF; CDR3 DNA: TGCGCCAGCAGCTTGGGAGCCGATCAGCCCCAGCATTTT
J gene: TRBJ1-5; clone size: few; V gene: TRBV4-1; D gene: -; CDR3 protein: CASSQDRRRNQPQHF; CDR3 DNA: TGCGCCAGCAGCCAAGATAGGCGGAGAAATCAGCCCCAGCATTTT
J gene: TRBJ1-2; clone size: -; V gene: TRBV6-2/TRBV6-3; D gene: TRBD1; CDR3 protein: CASSGRTGGSYGYTF; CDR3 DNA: TGTGCCAGCAGTGGCCGGACAGGGGGCAGCTATGGCTACACCTTC
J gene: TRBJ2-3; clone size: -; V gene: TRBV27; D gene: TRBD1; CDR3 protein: CASSKTGEHSTDTQYF; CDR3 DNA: TGTGCCAGCAGTAAAACAGGGGAGCATAGCACAGATACGCAGTATTTT
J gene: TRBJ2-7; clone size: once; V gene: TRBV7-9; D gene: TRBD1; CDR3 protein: CASSLDRGYEQYF; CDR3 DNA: TGTGCCAGCAGCTTAGACAGGGGCTACGAGCAGTACTTC
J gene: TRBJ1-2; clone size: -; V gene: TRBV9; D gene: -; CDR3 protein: CASSQGSGYGYTF; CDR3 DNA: TGTGCCAGCAGTCAGGGATCAGGCTATGGCTACACCTTC
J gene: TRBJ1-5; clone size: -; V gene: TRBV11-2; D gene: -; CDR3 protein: CASSLDPGNQPQHF; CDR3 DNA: TGTGCCAGCAGCTTAGATCCGGGGAATCAGCCCCAGCATTTT
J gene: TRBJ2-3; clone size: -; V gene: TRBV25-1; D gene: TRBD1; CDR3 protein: CASSVQGADTQYF; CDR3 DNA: TGTGCCAGCAGTGTTCAGGGGGCAGATACGCAGTATTTT
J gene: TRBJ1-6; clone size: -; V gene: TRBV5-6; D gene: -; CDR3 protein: CASSGDTAGNSPLHF; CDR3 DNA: TGTGCCAGCAGCGGGGACACCGCCGGTAATTCACCCCTCCACTTT
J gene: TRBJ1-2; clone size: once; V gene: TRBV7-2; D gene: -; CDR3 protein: CASSPRWGDGYTF; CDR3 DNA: TGTGCCAGCAGCCCCCGGTGGGGGGACGGCTACACCTTC
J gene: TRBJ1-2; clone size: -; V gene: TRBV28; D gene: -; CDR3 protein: CASRTQGRGYGYTF; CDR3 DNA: TGTGCCAGCAGGACACAGGGAAGGGGTTATGGCTACACCTTC
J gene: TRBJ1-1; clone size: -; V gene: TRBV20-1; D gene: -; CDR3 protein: CSARDRSEAFF; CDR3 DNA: TGCAGTGCTAGGGACAGATCTGAAGCTTTCTTT
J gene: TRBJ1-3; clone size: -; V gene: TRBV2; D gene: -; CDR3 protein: CASSEFGGSGGNTIYF; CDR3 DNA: TGTGCCAGCAGTGAATTCGGGGGAAGCGGTGGAAACACCATATATTTT
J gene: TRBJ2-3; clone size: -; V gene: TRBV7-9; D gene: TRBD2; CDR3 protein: CASSSGLAGGRTDTQYF; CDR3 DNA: TGTGCCAGCAGCTCGGGACTAGCGGGGGGGCGCACAGATACGCAGTATTTT
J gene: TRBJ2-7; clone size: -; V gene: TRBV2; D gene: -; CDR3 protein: CASNEPVMAYEQYF; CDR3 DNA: TGTGCCAGCAATGAGCCAGTGATGGCCTACGAGCAGTACTTC
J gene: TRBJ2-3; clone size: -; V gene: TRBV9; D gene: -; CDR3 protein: CASFFVSLNRRDTQYF; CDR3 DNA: TGTGCCAGCTTCTTTGTGTCCCTTAACCGCCGGGATACGCAGTATTTT
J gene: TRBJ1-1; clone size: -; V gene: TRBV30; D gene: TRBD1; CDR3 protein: CACRTGLDTEAFF; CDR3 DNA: TGTGCCTGCAGGACAGGGCTGGACACTGAAGCTTTCTTT
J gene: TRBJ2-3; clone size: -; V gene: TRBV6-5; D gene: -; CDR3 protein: CAIEGLLGITDTQYF; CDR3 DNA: TGTGCCATCGAGGGACTTCTGGGCATCACAGATACGCAGTATTTT
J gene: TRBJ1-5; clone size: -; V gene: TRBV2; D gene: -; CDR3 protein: CASSGTLTGQPQHF; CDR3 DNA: TGTGCCAGCAGTGGGACCCTCACGGGGCAGCCCCAGCATTTT
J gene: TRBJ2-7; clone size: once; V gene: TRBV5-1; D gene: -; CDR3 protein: CASSLQASSYEQYF; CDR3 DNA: TGCGCCAGCAGCTTACAGGCCAGCTCCTACGAGCAGTACTTC
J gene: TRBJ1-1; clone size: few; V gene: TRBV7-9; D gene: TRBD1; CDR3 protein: CASSLDRGTEAFF; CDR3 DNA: TGTGCCAGCAGCTTAGACAGGGGCACTGAAGCTTTCTTT
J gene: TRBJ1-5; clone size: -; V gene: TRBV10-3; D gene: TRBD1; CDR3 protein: CAISRGQGADSNQPQHF; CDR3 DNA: TGTGCCATCAGCCGCGGACAGGGGGCCGACAGCAATCAGCCCCAGCATTTT
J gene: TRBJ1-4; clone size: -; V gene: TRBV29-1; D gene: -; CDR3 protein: CSVEDHDYLATNEKLFF; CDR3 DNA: TGCAGCGTTGAAGATCACGACTACCTTGCAACTAATGAAAAACTGTTTTTT
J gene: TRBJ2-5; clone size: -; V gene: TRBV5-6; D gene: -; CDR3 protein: CASSFARRGSQETQYF; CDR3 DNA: TGTGCCAGCAGCTTCGCTAGGCGGGGCTCCCAAGAGACCCAGTACTTC
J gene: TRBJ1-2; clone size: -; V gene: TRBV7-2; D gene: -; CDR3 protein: CASSLTGGANYGYTF; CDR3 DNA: TGTGCCAGCAGCTTAACAGGCGGAGCTAACTATGGCTACACCTTC
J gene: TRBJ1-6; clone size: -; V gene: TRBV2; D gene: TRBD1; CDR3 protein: CASSEGTGGRSPLHF; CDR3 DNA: TGTGCCAGCAGTGAAGGGACAGGGGGCCGTTCACCCCTCCACTTT
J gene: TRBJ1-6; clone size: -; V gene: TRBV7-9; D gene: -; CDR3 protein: CASSPTRGVERNSPLHF; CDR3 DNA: TGTGCCAGCAGCCCGACTCGGGGGGTGGAACGGAATTCACCCCTCCACTTT
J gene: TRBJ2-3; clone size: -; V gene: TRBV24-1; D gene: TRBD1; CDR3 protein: CATSDLGGQGTDTQYF; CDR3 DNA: TGTGCCACCAGTGATTTAGGCGGACAGGGCACAGATACGCAGTATTTT
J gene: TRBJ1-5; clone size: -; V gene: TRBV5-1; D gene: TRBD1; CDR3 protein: CASSLQGASNQPQHF; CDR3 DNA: TGCGCCAGCAGCTTACAGGGGGCGAGCAATCAGCCCCAGCATTTT
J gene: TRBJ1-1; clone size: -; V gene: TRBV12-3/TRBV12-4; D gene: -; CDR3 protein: CASSTLGGEKAFF; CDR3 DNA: TGTGCCAGCAGCACCCTAGGAGGGGAAAAGGCTTTCTTT
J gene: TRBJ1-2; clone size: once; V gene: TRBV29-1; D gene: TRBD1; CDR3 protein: CSVVGQHGYTF; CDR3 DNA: TGCAGCGTCGTGGGACAGCATGGCTACACCTTC
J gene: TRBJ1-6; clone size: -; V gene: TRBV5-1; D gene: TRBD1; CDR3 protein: CASSPGQEESPLHF; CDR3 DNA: TGCGCCAGCAGCCCGGGACAGGAAGAGTCACCCCTCCACTTT
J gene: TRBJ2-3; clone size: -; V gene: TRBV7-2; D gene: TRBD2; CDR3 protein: CASSYSGSLTNTQYF; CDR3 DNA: TGTGCCAGCAGCTATAGCGGGAGTTTGACAAATACGCAGTATTTT
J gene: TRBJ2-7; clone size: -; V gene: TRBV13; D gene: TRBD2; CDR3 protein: CASSPAGGSYEQYF; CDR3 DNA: TGTGCCAGCAGCCCGGCGGGGGGGAGCTACGAGCAGTACTTC
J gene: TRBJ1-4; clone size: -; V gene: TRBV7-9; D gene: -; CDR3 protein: CASSSPGTWDEKLFF; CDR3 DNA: TGTGCCAGCAGCTCCCCCGGGACATGGGATGAAAAACTGTTTTTT
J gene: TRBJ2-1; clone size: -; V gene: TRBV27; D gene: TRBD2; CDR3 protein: CASGPLEGGSYNEQFF; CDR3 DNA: TGTGCCAGCGGACCCTTAGAGGGAGGGTCATACAATGAGCAGTTCTTC
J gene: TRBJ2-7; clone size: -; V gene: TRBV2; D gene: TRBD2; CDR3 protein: CASSRTSGSYEQYF; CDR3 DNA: TGTGCCAGCAGCAGGACTAGCGGGAGCTACGAGCAGTACTTC
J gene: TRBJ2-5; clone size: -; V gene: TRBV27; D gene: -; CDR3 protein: CASSPQGGVGETQYF; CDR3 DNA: TGTGCCAGCAGCCCCCAGGGTGGAGTCGGAGAGACCCAGTACTTC
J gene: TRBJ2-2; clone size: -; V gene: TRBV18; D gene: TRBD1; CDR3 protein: CASSPNRDRGTGELFF; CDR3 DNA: TGTGCCAGCTCACCGAACCGGGACAGGGGTACCGGGGAGCTGTTTTTT
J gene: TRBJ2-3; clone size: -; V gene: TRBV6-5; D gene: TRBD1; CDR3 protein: CASDRTGSTDTQYF; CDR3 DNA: TGTGCCAGCGACCGGACAGGATCAACAGATACGCAGTATTTT
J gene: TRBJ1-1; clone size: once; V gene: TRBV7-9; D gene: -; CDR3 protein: CASSLALGDTEAFF; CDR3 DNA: TGTGCCAGCAGCTTAGCGCTCGGGGACACTGAAGCTTTCTTT
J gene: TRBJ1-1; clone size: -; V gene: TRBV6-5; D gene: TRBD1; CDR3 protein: CASSYRGQTEAFF; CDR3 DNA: TGTGCCAGCAGTTATAGGGGGCAGACTGAAGCTTTCTTT
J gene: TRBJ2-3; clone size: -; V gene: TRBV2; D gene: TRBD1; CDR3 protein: CASSQQGTSGTDTQYF; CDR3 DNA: TGTGCCAGCAGCCAACAGGGGACCTCTGGCACAGATACGCAGTATTTT
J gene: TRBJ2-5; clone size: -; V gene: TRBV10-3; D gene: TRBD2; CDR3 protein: CAISEGLAGGQETQYF; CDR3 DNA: TGTGCCATCAGTGAGGGACTAGCGGGAGGACAAGAGACCCAGTACTTC
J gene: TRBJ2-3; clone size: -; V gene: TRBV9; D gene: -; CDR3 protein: CASSVGRGAPGTQYF; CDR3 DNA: TGTGCCAGCAGCGTTGGCAGGGGGGCCCCAGGTACGCAGTATTTT
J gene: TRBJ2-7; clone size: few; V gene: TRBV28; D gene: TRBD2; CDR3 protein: CASSPGTSGGYEQYF; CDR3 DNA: TGTGCCAGCAGTCCCGGGACTAGCGGGGGATACGAGCAGTACTTC
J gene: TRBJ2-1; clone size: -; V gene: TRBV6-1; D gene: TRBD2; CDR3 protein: CASSEGLGAYNEQFF; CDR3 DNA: TGTGCCAGCAGTGAGGGACTAGGGGCCTACAATGAGCAGTTCTTC
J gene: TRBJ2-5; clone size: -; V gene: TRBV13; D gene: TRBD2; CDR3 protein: CASSSHGRGETQYF; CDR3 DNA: TGTGCCAGCAGCTCGCACGGGAGGGGGGAGACCCAGTACTTC
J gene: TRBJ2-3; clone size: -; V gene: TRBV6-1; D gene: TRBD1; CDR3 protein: CASSDPGQGHTDTQYF; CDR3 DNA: TGTGCCAGCAGTGACCCGGGACAGGGTCACACAGATACGCAGTATTTT